Following are 17 T cell receptor beta chains from one sample sequenced in a study of CD8+ T cells in alopecia areata. cDNA prepared by RNA extraction and subsequent reverse transcription served as the template for sequencing. The method was immunoSEQ multiplex PCR; TCRdb's version includes in-frame clones alone and lacks a portion of them. This sample carries about 140,000 clones, less than 65% of them seen once, and the ten largest clones take 36%. Sequencing was performed on CD8+ T cells sorted from blood. The receptors shown here come from a human donor in good health.

This sequence joins TRBV13 and TRBJ2-1, with D tentatively TRBD1 (6 bases). The CDR3 is 13 amino acids. Between the trimmed V and J ends, which lost 0 bases and 10 bases, there was a span of 10 bases. Germline V CDR1 and CDR2: PRHDT, FYEKMQ (reference sequence). The CDR3 loop reads CASSLGGALEQFF. The CDR3 nucleotides read TGTGCCAGCAGCTTAGGGGGGGCCCTGGAGCAGTTCTTC.

This sequence joins TRBV6-5 and TRBJ2-7; D may be TRBD1 (5 bases). Trimming took 2 bases from V and 1 from J, leaving 6 bases between them. The germline CDR1 and CDR2 sequences are MNHEY and SVGAGI. The CDR3 consists of 13 residues. DNA of the CDR3: TGTGCCAGCAGTTACGACAGATCCTACGAGCAGTACTTC. It encodes CASSYDRSYEQYF.

The chain employs TRBV27 and TRBJ1-1; tentative D call: TRBD1 (5 bases). Germline V gene lookup returns CDR1 MNHEY and CDR2 SMNVEV (reference sequence). V gave up 7 bases and J gave up 2 bases, with 11 bases separating them. The CDR3 extends over 13 amino acids. The CDR3 loop is CASKTDLNTEAFF. The DNA for the CDR3 is TGTGCCAGCAAGACAGATCTAAACACTGAAGCTTTCTTT.

Here the CDR3 reads CASSQLSVGSVSYNEQFF. The DNA for the CDR3 is TGTGCCAGCAGTCAGTTATCGGTTGGCAGTGTCTCCTACAATGAGCAGTTCTTC. The rearrangement uses TRBV27 and TRBJ2-1, with D hard to call. CDR3 length: 18 residues. Trimming stripped 5 bases from V and 0 bases from J, with 20 bases between. Germline values: CDR1 MNHEY, CDR2 SMNVEV (reference sequence).

This clone was detected once. This rearrangement joins TRBV7-6 to TRBJ2-3; 10 bases map to TRBD2. Germline values: CDR1 SGHVS, CDR2 FNYEAQ. This CDR3 comprises 16 residues. V shed 5 bases and J 4 bases; nucleotides not matched to a gene: 9. For the CDR3, the DNA is TGTGCCAGCAGCCCCCTAGCGGGAGTTGGGTCAGATACGCAGTATTTT. It is translated as CASSPLAGVGSDTQYF. Filled out from reference TRBV7-6 and TRBJ2-3, the complete variable domain reads GAGVSQSPRYKVTKRGQDVALRCDPISGHVSLYWYRQALGQGPEFLTYFNYEAQQDKSGLPNDRFSAERPEGSISTLTIQRTEQRDSAMYRCASSPLAGVGSDTQYFGPGTRLTVL.

The rearrangement uses TRBV13 and TRBJ2-1; 7 bases are shared with TRBD2. The CDR3 has 15 residues. Trimming cost V 2 bases and J 5 bases; bases outside gene matches: 6. CDR1 is PRHDT and CDR2 is FYEKMQ in the germline V gene (reference sequence). CDR3 residues: CASSLKSLADNEQFF. DNA for the CDR3: TGTGCCAGCAGCTTAAAGTCTCTAGCGGACAATGAGCAGTTCTTC.

The genes are TRBV29-1 and TRBJ2-1; TRBD2 agrees at 8 bases. This CDR3 has 16 residues. Germline CDR1 reads SQVTM; CDR2 reads ANQGSEA. The V gene end was trimmed by 2 bases and the J gene end by 4 bases; junction bases not matched to a gene: 10. The CDR3 DNA is TGCAGCGTTGAACCGACCCCGGGAGGGATTTACAATGAGCAGTTCTTC. Translated: CSVEPTPGGIYNEQFF.

The V call is TRBV11-2, the J call TRBJ2-6; possible D gene TRBD1, 5 bases. The CDR3 is 16 amino acids. With 4 bases removed from V and 1 base from J, the gap between germline ends came to 11 bases. Germline CDR1 SGHAT, CDR2 FQNNGV. The DNA of the CDR3 is TGTGCCAGCAGCTCGACTGGGGCTTCTGGGGCCAACGTCCTGACTTTC. Translating gives CASSSTGASGANVLTF. Full variable domain (outside the CDR3, taken from reference TRBV11-2 and TRBJ2-6): EAGVAQSPRYKIIEKRQSVAFWCNPISGHATLYWYQQILGQGPKLLIQFQNNGVVDDSQLPKDRFSAERLKGVDSTLKIQPAKLEDSAVYLCASSSTGASGANVLTFGAGSRLTVL.

The chain carries TRBV25-1 and TRBJ2-1, with 8 bases that match TRBD1. The CDR3 has 13 residues. Germline V gene sequence: CDR1 MGHDK, CDR2 SYGVNS. With 7 bases clipped from V and 1 base from J, the junction kept 0 bases outside the gene matches. The chain's CDR3 is CASNRGSYNEQFF. For the CDR3, the DNA is TGTGCCAGCAACAGGGGGTCCTACAATGAGCAGTTCTTC. Variable domain in full (rest from reference TRBV25-1 and TRBJ2-1): EADIYQTPRYLVIGTGKKITLECSQTMGHDKMYWYQQDPGMELHLIHYSYGVNSTEKGDLSSESTVSRIRTEHFPLTLESARPSHTSQYLCASNRGSYNEQFFGPGTRLTVL.

The rearrangement uses TRBV27 and TRBJ1-1; possibly TRBD1 for D (6 bases). This CDR3 region has 12 residues. V lost 10 bases and J 0 bases, leaving 9 bases between the germline ends. CDR1 and CDR2 (germline): MNHEY, SMNVEV (reference sequence). The CDR3 region is CATGQMNTEAFF. The CDR3 DNA is TGTGCCACAGGACAGATGAACACTGAAGCTTTCTTT.

V and J are TRBV7-3 and TRBJ2-7; D possibly corresponds to TRBD2 (6 bases). V shed 2 bases and J shed 5 bases, with 16 bases lying between them. This CDR3 is 15 amino acids long. Germline CDR1 is SGHTA and CDR2 is FQGTGA. CDR3 in amino acids: CASSLGGTSVDEQYF. The CDR3 DNA follows: TGTGCCAGCAGCTTAGGGGGGACCTCGGTCGACGAGCAGTACTTC.

This rearrangement joins TRBV29-1 to TRBJ2-1; D assignment may be TRBD1 or TRBD2 (5 bases each). The CDR3 has 16 amino acids. Trimming cost V 0 bases and J 0 bases, with 12 bases left between them. Germline assignment: CDR1 SQVTM and CDR2 ANQGSEA. The chain's CDR3 is CSVEDFEGSSYNEQFF. In DNA form, the CDR3 reads TGCAGCGTTGAAGACTTTGAGGGGAGCTCCTACAATGAGCAGTTCTTC.

The rearrangement uses TRBV5-1 and TRBJ2-1; no reliable D call. In germline, CDR1 is SGHRS, CDR2 YFSETQ. Trimming took 0 bases from V and 2 from J, leaving 6 bases between them. The CDR3 covers 14 residues. This chain's CDR3 is CASSLVTAYNEQFF. The DNA for the CDR3 is TGCGCCAGCAGCTTGGTCACCGCCTACAATGAGCAGTTCTTC.

This CDR3 reads CASSQSMRNQPQHF. CDR3 DNA sequence: TGTGCCAGCAGTCAAAGCATGCGGAATCAGCCCCAGCATTTT. The chain is built from TRBV27 and TRBJ1-5; D call uncertain. Germline assignment: CDR1 MNHEY and CDR2 SMNVEV (reference sequence). Trimming left V 5 bases short and J 4 bases short, with 12 bases between. The CDR3 consists of 14 residues.

Concerning this clone: The same CDR3 can be traced to other DNA sequences in this sample. The rearrangement joins TRBV15 to TRBJ2-3; D may be TRBD2 (6 bases). With 0 bases removed from V and 2 bases from J, the gap between germline ends came to 12 bases. The CDR3 loop spans 16 amino acids. From germline, CDR1 is LNHNV and CDR2 YYDKDF (reference sequence). This chain's CDR3 is CATSRDRRDLTDTQYF. The CDR3 region has the DNA TGTGCCACCAGCAGAGATCGGCGGGACCTCACAGATACGCAGTATTTT.

This clone was seen a handful of times. The chain is built from TRBV15 and TRBJ2-2; 10 positions match TRBD1. Losses at the gene ends were 5 bases for V and 6 bases for J; bases not matched to a gene: 3. This CDR3 has 14 amino acids. The V gene's germline CDR1 is LNHNV and CDR2 YYDKDF (reference sequence). The CDR3 sequence: CATSADRGPGELFF. The CDR3, as DNA: TGTGCCACCAGCGCCGACAGGGGGCCCGGGGAGCTGTTTTTT.

The table lists this clone with a few counts. This rearrangement joins TRBV29-1 to TRBJ2-1; D unresolved. The length of the CDR3 is 12 residues. Germline V CDR1 and CDR2: SQVTM, ANQGSEA. Trimming removed 3 bases at V and 2 bases at J, with 5 bases between. The CDR3 DNA reads TGCAGCGTTGAGTTGCCCTACAATGAGCAGTTCTTC. Translating it yields CSVELPYNEQFF.